These T cell receptor beta chains were read from a single sample in a study of CD8 T cells in ankylosing spondylitis. MiXCR was run by TCRdb on the 5' RACE reads, yielding one entry per CDR3 protein. The sample shows approximately 520,000 distinct CDR3 sequences, roughly 5.2% of them seen only once. The sample consisted of blood, either unsorted or a sorted T cell fraction (not recorded which). The receptors come from a male donor with ankylosing spondylitis. CDR3s include the opening cysteine and the closing phenylalanine or tryptophan. The D gene is left open where the match is weak. Clone size is stated in some rows and not others, as once, few, many or a class when expanded.

D gene: TRBD2; J gene: TRBJ2-2; CDR3 length: 17; V gene: TRBV9; clone size: many; CDR3 protein: CASSFDPGLAGSGELFF; CDR3 DNA: TGTGCCAGCAGCTTTGACCCGGGACTAGCGGGATCCGGGGAGCTGTTTTTT
D gene: TRBD2; J gene: TRBJ2-3; CDR3 length: 14; V gene: TRBV29-1; clone size: many; CDR3 protein: CSGGSREVADTQYF; CDR3 DNA: TGCAGCGGGGGTTCGCGGGAGGTCGCAGATACGCAGTATTTT
D gene: NA; J gene: TRBJ1-2; CDR3 length: 15; V gene: TRBV20-1; clone size: many; CDR3 protein: CSARDREEANYGYTF; CDR3 DNA: TGCAGTGCTAGAGATCGTGAAGAAGCTAACTATGGCTACACCTTC
D gene: NA; J gene: TRBJ2-7; CDR3 length: 15; V gene: TRBV29-1; clone size: many; CDR3 protein: CSVEAPVSGSYEQYF; CDR3 DNA: TGCAGCGTTGAAGCCCCGGTATCGGGTTCCTACGAGCAGTACTTC
D gene: NA; J gene: TRBJ2-2; CDR3 length: 14; V gene: TRBV27; clone size: many; CDR3 protein: CASYNSRGAGELFF; CDR3 DNA: TGTGCCAGCTACAACTCCAGGGGAGCCGGGGAGCTGTTTTTT
D gene: NA; J gene: TRBJ2-7; CDR3 length: 14; V gene: TRBV6-2/TRBV6-3; clone size: few; CDR3 protein: CASSYFSWTGEQYF; CDR3 DNA: TGTGCCAGCAGTTATTTCTCGTGGACCGGCGAGCAGTACTTC
D gene: NA; J gene: TRBJ2-7; CDR3 length: 13; V gene: TRBV20-1; clone size: few; CDR3 protein: CSVYGSRSYEQYF; CDR3 DNA: TGCAGTGTTTATGGGTCGCGCTCCTACGAGCAGTACTTC
D gene: TRBD2; J gene: TRBJ2-1; CDR3 length: 14; V gene: TRBV20-1; clone size: many; CDR3 protein: CSAEPGLAFNEQFF; CDR3 DNA: TGCAGTGCTGAACCGGGACTAGCGTTCAATGAGCAGTTCTTC
D gene: NA; J gene: TRBJ2-1; CDR3 length: 17; V gene: TRBV28; clone size: many; CDR3 protein: CASRPEYRRGHVGEQFF; CDR3 DNA: TGTGCCAGCAGGCCCGAGTACAGACGGGGGCACGTTGGTGAGCAGTTCTTC
D gene: NA; J gene: TRBJ1-2; CDR3 length: 13; V gene: TRBV28; clone size: many; CDR3 protein: CASSFRGGYGYTF; CDR3 DNA: TGTGCCAGCAGTTTTCGTGGGGGCTATGGCTACACCTTC
D gene: TRBD2; J gene: TRBJ2-3; CDR3 length: 17; V gene: TRBV27; clone size: many; CDR3 protein: CASSPHPSGGAIDTQYF; CDR3 DNA: TGTGCCAGCAGTCCACACCCTAGCGGGGGGGCGATAGATACGCAGTATTTT
D gene: NA; J gene: TRBJ1-5; CDR3 length: 14; V gene: TRBV5-1; clone size: many; CDR3 protein: CASSQNQGGQPQHF; CDR3 DNA: TGCGCCAGCAGCCAGAATCAGGGTGGTCAGCCCCAGCATTTT
D gene: TRBD2; J gene: TRBJ2-1; CDR3 length: 16; V gene: TRBV4-3; clone size: many; CDR3 protein: CASSQDRGLAGGEQFF; CDR3 DNA: TGCGCCAGCAGCCAAGACCGGGGACTAGCGGGAGGTGAGCAGTTCTTC
D gene: NA; J gene: TRBJ1-2; CDR3 length: 14; V gene: TRBV27; clone size: many; CDR3 protein: CASSRSGLRDGYTF; CDR3 DNA: TGTGCCAGCAGTCGGTCAGGGTTAAGGGATGGCTACACCTTC
D gene: TRBD1; J gene: TRBJ1-2; CDR3 length: 14; V gene: TRBV10-3; clone size: NA; CDR3 protein: CAINVARGLYGYTF; CDR3 DNA: TGTGCCATCAATGTTGCCAGGGGGCTCTATGGCTACACCTTC
D gene: NA; J gene: TRBJ2-5; CDR3 length: 13; V gene: TRBV29-1; clone size: NA; CDR3 protein: CSAFGTEQETQYF; CDR3 DNA: TGCAGCGCCTTCGGGACCGAACAAGAGACCCAGTACTTC
D gene: NA; J gene: TRBJ2-7; CDR3 length: 12; V gene: TRBV19; clone size: many; CDR3 protein: CASRRPAGEQYF; CDR3 DNA: TGTGCCAGTAGAAGACCCGCGGGGGAGCAGTACTTC
D gene: NA; J gene: TRBJ1-4; CDR3 length: 12; V gene: TRBV20-1; clone size: many; CDR3 protein: CSANRDPEKLFF; CDR3 DNA: TGCAGTGCCAACAGGGATCCTGAAAAACTGTTTTTT
D gene: NA; J gene: TRBJ2-3; CDR3 length: 16; V gene: TRBV5-6; clone size: many; CDR3 protein: CASSFPSGAFTDTQYF; CDR3 DNA: TGTGCCAGCAGCTTCCCCTCAGGGGCCTTCACAGATACGCAGTATTTT
D gene: NA; J gene: TRBJ2-7; CDR3 length: 10; V gene: TRBV20-1; clone size: few; CDR3 protein: CSAAVYEQYF; CDR3 DNA: TGCAGTGCCGCCGTTTACGAGCAGTACTTC
D gene: NA; J gene: TRBJ1-5; CDR3 length: 15; V gene: TRBV7-2; clone size: many; CDR3 protein: CASSPDRYSNQPQHF; CDR3 DNA: TGTGCCAGCAGCCCGGACCGATATAGCAATCAGCCCCAGCATTTT
D gene: NA; J gene: TRBJ2-5; CDR3 length: 11; V gene: TRBV20-1; clone size: many; CDR3 protein: CSAGPGETQYF; CDR3 DNA: TGCAGTGCTGGCCCCGGCGAGACCCAGTACTTC
D gene: NA; J gene: TRBJ1-3; CDR3 length: 15; V gene: TRBV14; clone size: NA; CDR3 protein: CASSRRGSPGNTIYF; CDR3 DNA: TGTGCCAGCAGCCGCCGGGGAAGTCCTGGAAACACCATATATTTT
D gene: NA; J gene: TRBJ2-7; CDR3 length: 13; V gene: TRBV6-1; clone size: many; CDR3 protein: CASSGIISYEQYF; CDR3 DNA: TGTGCCAGCAGTGGTATTATCTCCTACGAGCAGTACTTC
D gene: NA; J gene: TRBJ2-1; CDR3 length: 16; V gene: TRBV5-1; clone size: many; CDR3 protein: CASSWGAGLNYNEQFF; CDR3 DNA: TGCGCCAGCAGCTGGGGGGCGGGGTTGAACTACAATGAGCAGTTCTTC
D gene: NA; J gene: TRBJ1-1; CDR3 length: 15; V gene: TRBV5-5; clone size: many; CDR3 protein: CASSLSFLHGTEAFF; CDR3 DNA: TGTGCCAGCAGCTTATCGTTCCTCCATGGCACTGAAGCTTTCTTT
D gene: NA; J gene: TRBJ2-1; CDR3 length: 15; V gene: TRBV12-5; clone size: many; CDR3 protein: CASGLLSTGKDEQFF; CDR3 DNA: TGTGCTAGTGGTTTGCTCTCGACTGGAAAGGATGAGCAGTTCTTC
D gene: TRBD1; J gene: TRBJ2-3; CDR3 length: 17; V gene: TRBV4-3; clone size: few; CDR3 protein: CASSQDGAGGSTDTQYF; CDR3 DNA: TGCGCCAGCAGCCAAGATGGAGCAGGGGGAAGCACAGATACGCAGTATTTT
D gene: NA; J gene: TRBJ1-4; CDR3 length: 11; V gene: TRBV28; clone size: many; CDR3 protein: CASSKRTELFF; CDR3 DNA: TGTGCCAGCAGTAAGAGGACGGAACTGTTTTTT
D gene: TRBD2; J gene: TRBJ2-5; CDR3 length: 15; V gene: TRBV5-1; clone size: many; CDR3 protein: CASSIGTSGEETQYF; CDR3 DNA: TGCGCCAGCAGCATCGGGACTAGCGGTGAAGAGACCCAGTACTTC
D gene: NA; J gene: TRBJ1-1; CDR3 length: 12; V gene: TRBV27; clone size: many; CDR3 protein: CASRGPSLGAFF; CDR3 DNA: TGTGCCAGCAGGGGCCCGAGTTTAGGAGCTTTCTTT
D gene: NA; J gene: TRBJ1-5; CDR3 length: 16; V gene: TRBV20-1; clone size: many; CDR3 protein: CSAGRVASNSNQPQHF; CDR3 DNA: TGCAGTGCAGGGAGGGTAGCTTCTAATAGCAATCAGCCCCAGCATTTT
D gene: NA; J gene: TRBJ1-3; CDR3 length: 11; V gene: TRBV20-1; clone size: many; CDR3 protein: CSARDRNTIYF; CDR3 DNA: TGCAGTGCTAGAGATCGAAACACCATATATTTT
D gene: NA; J gene: TRBJ1-3; CDR3 length: 15; V gene: TRBV29-1; clone size: many; CDR3 protein: CSVLGTASSGNTIYF; CDR3 DNA: TGCAGCGTCCTGGGCACGGCCTCATCTGGAAACACCATATATTTT
D gene: NA; J gene: TRBJ1-2; CDR3 length: 13; V gene: TRBV20-1; clone size: NA; CDR3 protein: CYPYSVSTYGYTF; CDR3 DNA: TGCTACCCCTATTCGGTTTCGACCTATGGCTACACCTTC
D gene: NA; J gene: TRBJ2-5; CDR3 length: 14; V gene: TRBV18; clone size: many; CDR3 protein: CASSPGIPRETQYF; CDR3 DNA: TGTGCCAGCTCACCAGGGATCCCCAGGGAGACCCAGTACTTC
D gene: NA; J gene: TRBJ1-5; CDR3 length: 16; V gene: TRBV15; clone size: many; CDR3 protein: CATSRTGDYSNQPQHF; CDR3 DNA: TGTGCCACCAGCAGGACAGGAGACTATAGCAATCAGCCCCAGCATTTT
D gene: NA; J gene: TRBJ1-2; CDR3 length: 13; V gene: TRBV12-3/TRBV12-4; clone size: many; CDR3 protein: CASSPPGVYGYTF; CDR3 DNA: TGTGCCAGCAGCCCGCCGGGGGTCTATGGCTACACCTTC
D gene: NA; J gene: TRBJ2-3; CDR3 length: 14; V gene: TRBV29-1; clone size: few; CDR3 protein: CSALDSITTDTQYF; CDR3 DNA: TGCAGCGCCCTAGACAGTATTACCACAGATACGCAGTATTTT
D gene: NA; J gene: TRBJ2-2; CDR3 length: 16; V gene: TRBV5-6; clone size: many; CDR3 protein: CASSSDDFRGTGELFF; CDR3 DNA: TGTGCCAGCAGCTCTGACGATTTCCGAGGCACCGGGGAGCTGTTTTTT
D gene: TRBD1; J gene: TRBJ2-7; CDR3 length: 14; V gene: TRBV4-2; clone size: many; CDR3 protein: CASSQDETGVEQYF; CDR3 DNA: TGTGCCAGCAGCCAAGACGAGACAGGGGTCGAGCAGTACTTC
D gene: NA; J gene: TRBJ1-6; CDR3 length: 16; V gene: TRBV20-1; clone size: many; CDR3 protein: CSARELDNRIDSPLHF; CDR3 DNA: TGCAGTGCTAGAGAATTAGACAACCGGATCGATTCACCCCTCCACTTT
D gene: TRBD1; J gene: TRBJ2-3; CDR3 length: 17; V gene: TRBV20-1; clone size: few; CDR3 protein: CSARVPGQGAGADTQYF; CDR3 DNA: TGCAGTGCTAGAGTCCCGGGACAGGGGGCCGGGGCAGATACGCAGTATTTT
D gene: TRBD1; J gene: TRBJ1-1; CDR3 length: 13; V gene: TRBV6-1; clone size: many; CDR3 protein: CASSAGGGPVAFF; CDR3 DNA: TGTGCCAGCAGTGCAGGGGGGGGTCCCGTCGCTTTCTTT
D gene: NA; J gene: TRBJ2-1; CDR3 length: 13; V gene: TRBV28; clone size: many; CDR3 protein: CAGRRVSYNEQFF; CDR3 DNA: TGTGCGGGACGTCGGGTTTCTTACAATGAGCAGTTCTTC
D gene: NA; J gene: TRBJ2-7; CDR3 length: 14; V gene: TRBV5-6; clone size: few; CDR3 protein: CASSSGPLAYEQYF; CDR3 DNA: TGTGCCAGCAGTTCCGGTCCCCTTGCCTACGAGCAGTACTTC